A selection of T cell receptor beta chains follows, all from one sample in a study of blood T cell repertoires in COVID-19. Data came from immunoSEQ multiplex PCR; TCRdb stores just in-frame clones and leaves some out. The table has around 60,000 clones, 65% to 90% seen once. The source material was peripheral blood. All receptors come from a man aged 45-65 years with COVID-19, enrolled during active disease. The conserved cysteine and the conserved F or W are not part of the CDR3 here.

V gene	CDR3 protein
TRBV28	ATRTLGAFNEQF
TRBV28	ASSREATEAF
TRBV28	ASFLRLNTEAF
TRBV6-5	ARRGGVGELF
TRBV4-1	ASSQPGQKGNGYT
TRBV6-5	ASSYFPEVGTEAF
TRBV18	ASSPLKSSGGNEQF
TRBV19	ASSAPGSLETQY
TRBV28	ASSFPSAPGSRDYEQY
TRBV28	ASSPRTGVNTEAF
TRBV10-3	AIRGQAEQY
TRBV5-1	ASSSSAFVNTEAF
TRBV4-2	ASSHSDRDSGNTIY
TRBV5-1	ASRFPGQVETQY
TRBV5-1	ASSLFGKGTEAF
TRBV6-5	ASSYQQGFGYEQY
TRBV6-2/TRBV6-3	ASSGAVVSYNEQF